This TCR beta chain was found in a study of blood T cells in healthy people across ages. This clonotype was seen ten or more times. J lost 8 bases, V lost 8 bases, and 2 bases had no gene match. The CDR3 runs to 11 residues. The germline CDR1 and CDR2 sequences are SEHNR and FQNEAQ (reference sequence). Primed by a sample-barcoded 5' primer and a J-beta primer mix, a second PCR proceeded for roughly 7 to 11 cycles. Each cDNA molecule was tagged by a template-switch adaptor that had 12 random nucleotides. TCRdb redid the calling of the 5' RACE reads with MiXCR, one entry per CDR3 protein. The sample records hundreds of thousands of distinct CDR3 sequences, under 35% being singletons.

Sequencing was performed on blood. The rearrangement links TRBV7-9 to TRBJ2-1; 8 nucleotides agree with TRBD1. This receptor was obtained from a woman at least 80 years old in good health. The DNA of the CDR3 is TGTGCCAGCGGACAGGGCTATGAGCAGTTCTTC. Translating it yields CASGQGYEQFF.